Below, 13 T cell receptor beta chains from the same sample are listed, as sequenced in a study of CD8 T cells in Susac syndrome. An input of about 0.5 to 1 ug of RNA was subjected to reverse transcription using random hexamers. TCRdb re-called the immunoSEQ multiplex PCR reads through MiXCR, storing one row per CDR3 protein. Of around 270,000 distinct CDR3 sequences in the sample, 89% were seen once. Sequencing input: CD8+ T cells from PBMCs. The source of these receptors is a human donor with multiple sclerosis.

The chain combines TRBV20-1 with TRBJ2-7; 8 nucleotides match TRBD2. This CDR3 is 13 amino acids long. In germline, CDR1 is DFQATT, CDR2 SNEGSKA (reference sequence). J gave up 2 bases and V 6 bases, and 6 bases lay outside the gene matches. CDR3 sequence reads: CSAEGLDAYEQYF. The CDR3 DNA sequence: TGCAGTGCGGAGGGACTAGACGCCTACGAGCAGTACTTC.

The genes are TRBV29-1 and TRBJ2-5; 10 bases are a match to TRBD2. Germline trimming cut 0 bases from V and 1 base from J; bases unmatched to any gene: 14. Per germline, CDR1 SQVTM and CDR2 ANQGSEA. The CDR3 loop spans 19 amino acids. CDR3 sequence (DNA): TGCAGCGTTGAAGATAGGACTAGCGGCCTACAAGATTTCCAAGAGACCCAGTACTTC. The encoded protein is CSVEDRTSGLQDFQETQYF.

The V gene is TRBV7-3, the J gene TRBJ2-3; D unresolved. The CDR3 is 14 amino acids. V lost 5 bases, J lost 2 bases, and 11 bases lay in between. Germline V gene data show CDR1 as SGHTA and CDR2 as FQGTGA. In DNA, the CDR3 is TGTGCCAGCAGCAGGGCCCCTTCCACAGATACGCAGTATTTT. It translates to CASSRAPSTDTQYF.

The CDR3 DNA reads TGTGCCAGCAGCCCCTCCCTCGGTACAGGGAAGGTCGGGGAGCTGTTTTTT. Residues: CASSPSLGTGKVGELFF. The rearrangement uses TRBV9 and TRBJ2-2; maybe TRBD1 (6 bases). The CDR3 consists of 17 residues. The germline V gene has CDR1 SGDLS and CDR2 YYNGEE. V shed 4 bases and J shed 7 bases, with 23 bases lying between them.

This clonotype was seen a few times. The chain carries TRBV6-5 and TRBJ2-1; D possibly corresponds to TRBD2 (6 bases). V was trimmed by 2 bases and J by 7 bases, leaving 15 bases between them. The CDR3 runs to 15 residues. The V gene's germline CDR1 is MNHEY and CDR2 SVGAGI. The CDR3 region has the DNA TGTGCCAGCAGTTACGGGACTCAGGGATCGAATGAGCAGTTCTTC. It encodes CASSYGTQGSNEQFF.

The CDR3 DNA follows: TGTGCCAGCTTTTCGGTGTCGTACGAGCAGTACTTC. The encoded protein is CASFSVSYEQYF. The chain recombines TRBV27 with TRBJ2-7; D unclear. The CDR3 has 12 residues. V lost 8 bases and J 4 bases, leaving 12 bases between the germline ends. CDR1 is MNHEY, CDR2 SMNVEV, per germline (reference sequence).

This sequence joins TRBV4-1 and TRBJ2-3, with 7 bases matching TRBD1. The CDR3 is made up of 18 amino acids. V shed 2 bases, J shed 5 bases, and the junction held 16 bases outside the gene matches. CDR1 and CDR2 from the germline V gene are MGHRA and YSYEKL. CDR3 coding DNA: TGCGCCAGCAGCCAACTTCCCGACAGGGTGGGTCTAAGAGATACGCAGTATTTT. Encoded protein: CASSQLPDRVGLRDTQYF.

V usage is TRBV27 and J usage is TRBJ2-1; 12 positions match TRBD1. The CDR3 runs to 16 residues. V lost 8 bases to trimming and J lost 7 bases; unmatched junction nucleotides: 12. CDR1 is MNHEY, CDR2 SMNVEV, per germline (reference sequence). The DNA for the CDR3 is TGTGCCAGCCAAGAGACCGGGACAGGGGGCTGGAATGAGCAGTTCTTC. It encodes CASQETGTGGWNEQFF.

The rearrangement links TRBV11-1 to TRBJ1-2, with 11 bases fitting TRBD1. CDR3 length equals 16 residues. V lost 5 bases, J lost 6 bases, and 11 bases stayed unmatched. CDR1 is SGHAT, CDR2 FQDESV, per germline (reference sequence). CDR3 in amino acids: CASSELGQGVLDGYTF. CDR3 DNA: TGTGCCAGCAGCGAACTGGGACAGGGGGTTTTGGATGGCTACACCTTC.

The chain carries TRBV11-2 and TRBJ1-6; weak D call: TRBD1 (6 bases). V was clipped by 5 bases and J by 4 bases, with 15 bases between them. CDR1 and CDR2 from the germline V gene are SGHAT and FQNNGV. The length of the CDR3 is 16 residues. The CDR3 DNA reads TGTGCCAGCAGCCACATCCCAGGACAGTATAATTCACCCCTCCACTTT. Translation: CASSHIPGQYNSPLHF.

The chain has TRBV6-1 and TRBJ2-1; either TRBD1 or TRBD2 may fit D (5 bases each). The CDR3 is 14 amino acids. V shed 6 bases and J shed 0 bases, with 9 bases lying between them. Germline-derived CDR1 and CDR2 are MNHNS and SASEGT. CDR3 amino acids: CASRGRISYNEQFF. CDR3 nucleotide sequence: TGTGCCAGCAGGGGACGGATCTCCTACAATGAGCAGTTCTTC.

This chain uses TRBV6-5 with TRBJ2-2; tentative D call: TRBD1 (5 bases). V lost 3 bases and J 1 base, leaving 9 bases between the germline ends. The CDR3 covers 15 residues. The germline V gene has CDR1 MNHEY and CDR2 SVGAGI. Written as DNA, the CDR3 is TGTGCCAGCAGTTATAGGACACTGAACACCGGGGAGCTGTTTTTT. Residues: CASSYRTLNTGELFF.

In nucleotides, the CDR3 is TGTGCCAGCAGTGAGGAGGTGGGCAGGAGCCGCTACGAGCAGTACTTC. It is translated as CASSEEVGRSRYEQYF. V and J are TRBV25-1 and TRBJ2-7; D possibly corresponds to TRBD2 (5 bases). CDR1 is MGHDK, CDR2 SYGVNS, per germline. V shed 3 bases and J shed 3 bases, with 18 bases lying between them. The CDR3 is made up of 16 amino acids.